This T cell receptor (beta chain) was profiled in a study of blood T cell repertoires in COVID-19 (dated by TCRdb to the early 2020s). For the study in its entirety: Collaborator samples came from the United States, Italy and Spain and covered acute and convalescent phases of COVID-19. A de-identified subject ID, COVID-19 status, age in years and sex were almost always included in the sample metadata. The material from the prospective study consisted of cDNA or gDNA derived from T cells, B-cell-depleted T cells, or PBMCs. Where available, HLA class I and class II types were obtained from metadata supplied by the sample provider rather than from assay-based typing. The samples were drawn from the first 160 participants of the ongoing ImmuneRACE study and from 1,254 subjects provided by 6 global collaborators. Subjects who had been exposed to COVID-19, were actively infected with it, or had recovered from it provided the deeply sampled blood TCRbeta repertoires that made up the dataset. The repertoires were released in a freely available public database intended as a resource for research on the immune response to SARS-CoV-2.

As regards this clone: The specificity of this receptor is unknown. The record has no base qualities; no much larger clone is one base away.

Study-wide conclusions, independent of this receptor: The quantity of clinical and demographic metadata differed by source and by participant and was supplied without curation.

Samples from volunteer blood donors who had recovered from COVID-19 were contributed by a second Seattle source. Each collaborating institution followed its own protocols to collect whole blood in K2EDTA tubes. For TCRbeta analysis, collaborators shipped samples in one of three forms: frozen whole blood, isolated PBMCs, or DNA extracted from either of those sample types. The immunoSEQ Assay, a bias-controlled multiplex PCR, was used to amplify TCRbeta CDR3 regions from genomic DNA. In the authors' own workflow: Nucleated cell counts per sample were estimated from amplification of reference gene primers within the assay. Sequence reads were collapsed and filtered to measure the absolute abundance of every unique TCRbeta CDR3 rearrangement. For each sample, productive Simpson clonality was calculated as the square root of Simpson's diversity index across productive rearrangements. This immuneACCESS table, as held by TCRdb, lists in-frame sequences with V and J called but not all clones. Of the missing ones, under half trace to an unresolved V gene in checked studies; the others have no known cause. D and trimming come from the DNA, and the V and J calls and clone size come from that table. The sample table shows some 150,000 clones, and over 80% are seen once. The ten largest clones represent approximately 4.1% of the sample.

The clonotype was recovered from an older woman who had recovered from COVID-19. The specimen sequenced was peripheral blood.

The nucleotide sequence reads as follows: TGCGCCAGCAGCCAAAATCTCGGGACAGGGAATGACGAGCAGTACTTC. This gives the protein CASSQNLGTGNDEQYF. The sequence is built from TRBV4-3 and TRBJ2-7; a stretch of 9 junction bases matches TRBD1. At the junction V is shortened by 2 bases and J by 5 bases; bases outside the gene matches: 10. The germline V gene encodes CDR1 LGHNA and CDR2 YSLEER. From cysteine to phenylalanine, the CDR3 is 16 amino acids long. Only the CDR3 DNA stays, 48 bases, in frame from base 1.